This record covers a single TCR beta chain. Antigen specificity is unknown. The data were produced by immunoSEQ multiplex PCR, yet TCRdb's version contains in-frame clones alone and is incomplete. The table includes roughly 150,000 clones, roughly 89% detected once. The entry originates in a study of T cell responses to AZD1222 COVID-19 vaccine. V gave up 7 bases and J gave up 4 bases, with 8 bases separating them. The CDR3 length is 12 residues. Study results and caveats: At baseline, just five to seven AZD1222 recipients tested seropositive. Donors were largely white British and mainly female; clonal diversity was possibly underestimated.

This clonotype was sampled from an adult in good health. The V call is TRBV12-3 or TRBV12-4, the J call TRBJ1-5; no clear D. The starting material was peripheral blood, obtained on day 0 of AZD1222 vaccination. The CDR3 nucleotides read TGTGCCAGCAATTTCTTTAATCAGCCCCAGCATTTT. Amino acids: CASNFFNQPQHF.